The present T cell receptor beta chain was sequenced within a study of blood T cells in healthy people across ages. It was with a sample-barcoded 5' primer and a J-beta primer mix that a second PCR of roughly 6 to 11 cycles was run. TCRdb passed the 5' RACE reads through MiXCR, listing each CDR3 protein once. Of about 1.7 million distinct CDR3 sequences listed, roughly 30% are singletons. Researchers report isolating at least 6 million PBMCs per sample. The sequence came from a woman aged 25 to 39 in good health. Sequencing was performed on blood.

CDR3 amino acids: CSASGTTRDGYTF. Here the CDR3 DNA reads TGCAGTGCTTCCGGGACAACCAGGGATGGCTACACCTTC. This chain joins TRBV20-1 and TRBJ1-2; a possible D gene is TRBD1 (6 bases). The germline CDR1 and CDR2 sequences are DFQATT and SNEGSKA (reference sequence). The CDR3 extends over 13 amino acids. With 5 bases removed from V and 6 bases from J, the gap between germline ends came to 16 bases.